The source of this TCR beta chain is a study of Ad26.COV2.S vaccination and SARS-CoV-2 variants. About the research overall: By the intramuscular route, Ad26.COV2.S was given once, or twice 56 days apart.

Using immunoSEQ multiplex PCR, the repertoire was profiled, and TCRdb retains in-frame clones only, with some absent. This sample yields about 350,000 clones, of which approximately 90% are seen a single time; approximately 5% belongs to the top ten. The treatment denotes: roughly 18 received Ad26.COV2.S at low or high dose, single or two shots; about 5 received placebo; per-sample allocation not given. Sampling was performed 63 days after the first vaccine or placebo injection. The study, taken as a whole, reports: Those who received the vaccine showed greater spike-specific TCR breadth than those given placebo.

Comments on this clone: The antigen remains undetermined.

Sample: peripheral blood, taken in a trial of Ad26.COV2.S vaccine versus placebo. The clonotype was recovered from a person aged 18-65 years who received the Ad26.COV2.S COVID-19 vaccine or a placebo.

CDR3 loop: CASADVAGLKEKLFF. The CDR3, as DNA: TGTGCCAGCGCCGACGTTGCGGGCTTGAAGGAAAAACTGTTTTTT. The chain links TRBV7-9 to TRBJ1-4; D call uncertain. This CDR3 has 15 amino acids. V was cut by 8 bases and J by 8 bases, with 21 bases left in between. The germline CDR1 and CDR2 sequences are SEHNR and FQNEAQ (reference sequence).